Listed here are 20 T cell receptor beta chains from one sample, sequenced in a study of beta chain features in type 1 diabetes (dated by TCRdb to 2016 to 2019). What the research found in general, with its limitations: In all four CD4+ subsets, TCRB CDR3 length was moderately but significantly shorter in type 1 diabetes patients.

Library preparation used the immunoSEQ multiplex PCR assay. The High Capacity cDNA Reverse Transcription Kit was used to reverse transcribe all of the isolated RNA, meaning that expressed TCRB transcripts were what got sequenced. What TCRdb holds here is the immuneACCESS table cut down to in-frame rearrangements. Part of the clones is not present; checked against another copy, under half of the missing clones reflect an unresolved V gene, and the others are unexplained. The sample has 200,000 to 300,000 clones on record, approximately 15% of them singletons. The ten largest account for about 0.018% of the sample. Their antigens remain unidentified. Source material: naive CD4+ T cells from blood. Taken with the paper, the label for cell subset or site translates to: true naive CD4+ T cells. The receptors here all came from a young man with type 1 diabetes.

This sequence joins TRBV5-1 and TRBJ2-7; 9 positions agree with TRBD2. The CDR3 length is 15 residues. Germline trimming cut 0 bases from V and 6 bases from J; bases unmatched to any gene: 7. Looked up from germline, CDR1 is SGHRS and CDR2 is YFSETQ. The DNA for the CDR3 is TGCGCCAGCAGCTTGGCCGGGGGACTAGCCGGCGAGCAGTACTTC. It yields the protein CASSLAGGLAGEQYF.

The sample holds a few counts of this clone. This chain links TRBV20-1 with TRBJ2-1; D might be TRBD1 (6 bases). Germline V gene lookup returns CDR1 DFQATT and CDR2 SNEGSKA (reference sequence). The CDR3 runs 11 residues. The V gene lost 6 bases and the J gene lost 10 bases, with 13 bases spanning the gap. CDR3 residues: CSATGFGEQFF. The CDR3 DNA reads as TGCAGTGCAACAGGGTTCGGAGAGCAGTTCTTC.

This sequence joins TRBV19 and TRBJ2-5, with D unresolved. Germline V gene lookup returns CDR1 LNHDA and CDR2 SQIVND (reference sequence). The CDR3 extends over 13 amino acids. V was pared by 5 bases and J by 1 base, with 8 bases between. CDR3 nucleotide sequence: TGTGCCAGTAGTGGCAGACTCCAAGAGACCCAGTACTTC. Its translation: CASSGRLQETQYF.

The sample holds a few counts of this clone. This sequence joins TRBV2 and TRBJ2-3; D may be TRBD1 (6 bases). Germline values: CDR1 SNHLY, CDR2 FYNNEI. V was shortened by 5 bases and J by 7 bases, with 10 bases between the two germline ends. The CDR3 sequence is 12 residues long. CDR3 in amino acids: CASSTTGNTQYF. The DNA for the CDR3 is TGTGCCAGCAGTACCACAGGGAATACGCAGTATTTT.

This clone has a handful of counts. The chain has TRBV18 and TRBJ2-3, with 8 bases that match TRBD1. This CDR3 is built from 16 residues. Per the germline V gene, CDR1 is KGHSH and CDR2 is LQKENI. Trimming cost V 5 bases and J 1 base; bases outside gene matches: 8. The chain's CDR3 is CASSSRQGRRTDTQYF. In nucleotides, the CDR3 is TGTGCCAGCTCATCAAGACAGGGGAGGCGCACAGATACGCAGTATTTT.

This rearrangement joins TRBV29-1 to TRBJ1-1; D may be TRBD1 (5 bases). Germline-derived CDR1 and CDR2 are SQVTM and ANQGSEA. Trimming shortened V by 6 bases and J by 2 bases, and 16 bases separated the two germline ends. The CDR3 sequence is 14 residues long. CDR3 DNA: TGCAGCGTCGTGGGGCCCGGTGATAACACTGAAGCTTTCTTT. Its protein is CSVVGPGDNTEAFF.

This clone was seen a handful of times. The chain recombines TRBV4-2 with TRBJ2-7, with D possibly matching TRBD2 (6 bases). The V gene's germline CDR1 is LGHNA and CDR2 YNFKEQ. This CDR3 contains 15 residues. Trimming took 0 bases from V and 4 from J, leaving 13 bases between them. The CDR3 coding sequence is TGTGCCAGCAGCCAAGATCTGGTGACTAGATACGAGCAGTACTTC. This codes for CASSQDLVTRYEQYF.

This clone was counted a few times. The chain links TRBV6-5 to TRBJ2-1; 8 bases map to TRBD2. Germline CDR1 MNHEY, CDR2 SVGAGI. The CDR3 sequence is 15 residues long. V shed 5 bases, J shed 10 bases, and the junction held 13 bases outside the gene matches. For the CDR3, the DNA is TGTGCCAGCAGTAGAGGCGGGAGGTCATCAATCGAGCAGTTCTTC. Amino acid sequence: CASSRGGRSSIEQFF.

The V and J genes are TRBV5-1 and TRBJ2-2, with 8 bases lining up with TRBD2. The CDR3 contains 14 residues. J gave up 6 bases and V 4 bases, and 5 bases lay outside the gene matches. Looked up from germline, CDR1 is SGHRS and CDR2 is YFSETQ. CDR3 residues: CASSPTSAPGELFF. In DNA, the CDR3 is TGCGCCAGCAGCCCGACTAGCGCACCCGGGGAGCTGTTTTTT.

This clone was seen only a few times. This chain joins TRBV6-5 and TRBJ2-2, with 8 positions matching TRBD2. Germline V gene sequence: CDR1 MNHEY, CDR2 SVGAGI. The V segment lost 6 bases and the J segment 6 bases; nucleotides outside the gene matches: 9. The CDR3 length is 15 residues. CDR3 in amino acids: CASSPGTSQAGELFF. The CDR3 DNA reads TGTGCCAGCAGCCCCGGGACTAGTCAGGCCGGGGAGCTGTTTTTT.

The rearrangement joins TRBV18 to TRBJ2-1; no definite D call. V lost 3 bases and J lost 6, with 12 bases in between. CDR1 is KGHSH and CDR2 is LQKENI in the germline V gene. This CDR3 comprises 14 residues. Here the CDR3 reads CASSPFDSPNEQFF. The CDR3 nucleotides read TGTGCCAGCTCACCCTTTGACTCTCCCAATGAGCAGTTCTTC.

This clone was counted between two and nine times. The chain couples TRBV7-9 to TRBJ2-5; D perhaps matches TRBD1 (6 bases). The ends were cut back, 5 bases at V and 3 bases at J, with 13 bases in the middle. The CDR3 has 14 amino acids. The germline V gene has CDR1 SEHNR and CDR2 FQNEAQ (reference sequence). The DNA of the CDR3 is TGTGCCAGCAGCACCAATAACAGGGAAGAGACCCAGTACTTC. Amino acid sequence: CASSTNNREETQYF.

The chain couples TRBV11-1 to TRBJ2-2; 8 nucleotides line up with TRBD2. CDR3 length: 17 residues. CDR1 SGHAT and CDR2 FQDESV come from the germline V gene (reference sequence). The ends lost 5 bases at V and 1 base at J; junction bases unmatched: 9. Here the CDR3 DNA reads TGTGCCAGCAGCCGCCGTGGGAGCGGGAGGAACACCGGGGAGCTGTTTTTT. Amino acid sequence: CASSRRGSGRNTGELFF.

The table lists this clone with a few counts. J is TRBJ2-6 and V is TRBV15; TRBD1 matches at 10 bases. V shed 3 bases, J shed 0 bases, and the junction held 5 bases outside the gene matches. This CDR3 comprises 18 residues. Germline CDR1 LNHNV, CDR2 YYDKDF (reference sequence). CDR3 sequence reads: CATSRPGTGDSGANVLTF. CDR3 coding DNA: TGTGCCACCAGCAGGCCCGGGACAGGGGACTCTGGGGCCAACGTCCTGACTTTC.

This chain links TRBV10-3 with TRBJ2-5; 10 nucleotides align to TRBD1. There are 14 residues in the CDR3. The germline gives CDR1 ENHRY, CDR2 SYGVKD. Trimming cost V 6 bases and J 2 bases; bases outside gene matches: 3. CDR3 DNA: TGTGCCATCAGCCGGGACAGGGGACAAGAGACCCAGTACTTC. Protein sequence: CAISRDRGQETQYF.

This CDR3 is CASSPDRGTDTQYF. DNA of the CDR3: TGTGCCAGCAGCCCGGACAGGGGCACAGATACGCAGTATTTT. The chain carries TRBV5-4 and TRBJ2-3; 8 bases line up with TRBD1. The CDR3 contains 14 residues. The J segment lost 1 base and the V segment lost 4 bases, leaving 2 bases of the junction unmatched. Germline CDR1 reads SGHNT; CDR2 reads YYREEE (reference sequence).

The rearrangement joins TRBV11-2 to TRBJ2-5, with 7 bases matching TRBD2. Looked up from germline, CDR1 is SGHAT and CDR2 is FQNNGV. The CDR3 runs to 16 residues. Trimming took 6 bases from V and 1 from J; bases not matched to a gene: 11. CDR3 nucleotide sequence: TGTGCCAGCAGTATCATGACTAGCTGGTTCCAAGAGACCCAGTACTTC. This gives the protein CASSIMTSWFQETQYF.

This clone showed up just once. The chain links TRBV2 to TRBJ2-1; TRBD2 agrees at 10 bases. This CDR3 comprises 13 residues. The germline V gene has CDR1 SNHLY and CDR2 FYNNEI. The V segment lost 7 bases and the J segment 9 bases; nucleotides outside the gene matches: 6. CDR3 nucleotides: TGTGCCAGCACTAGCGGGAGTATCAGTGAGCAGTTCTTC. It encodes CASTSGSISEQFF.

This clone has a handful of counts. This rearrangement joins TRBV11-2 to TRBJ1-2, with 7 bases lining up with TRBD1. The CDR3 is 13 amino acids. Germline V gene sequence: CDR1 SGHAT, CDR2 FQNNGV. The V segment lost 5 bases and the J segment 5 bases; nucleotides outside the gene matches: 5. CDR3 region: CASSRDSVYGYTF. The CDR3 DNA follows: TGTGCCAGCAGCCGGGACAGTGTTTATGGCTACACCTTC.

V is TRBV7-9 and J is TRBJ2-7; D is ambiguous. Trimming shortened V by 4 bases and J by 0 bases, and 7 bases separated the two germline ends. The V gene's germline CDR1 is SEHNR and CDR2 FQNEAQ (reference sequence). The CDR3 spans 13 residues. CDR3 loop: CASSSSGSYEQYF. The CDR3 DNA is TGTGCCAGCAGCTCTTCAGGCTCCTACGAGCAGTACTTC.